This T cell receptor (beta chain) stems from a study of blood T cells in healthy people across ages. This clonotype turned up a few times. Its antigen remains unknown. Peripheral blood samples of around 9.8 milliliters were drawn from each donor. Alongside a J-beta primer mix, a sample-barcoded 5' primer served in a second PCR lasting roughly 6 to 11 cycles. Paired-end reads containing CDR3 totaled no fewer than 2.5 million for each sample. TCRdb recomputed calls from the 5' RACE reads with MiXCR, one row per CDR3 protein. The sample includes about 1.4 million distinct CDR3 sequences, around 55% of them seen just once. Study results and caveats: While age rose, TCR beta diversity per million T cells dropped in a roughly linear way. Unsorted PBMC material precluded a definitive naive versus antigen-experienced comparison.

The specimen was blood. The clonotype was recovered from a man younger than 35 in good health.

In DNA, the CDR3 is TGTGCCAGCAGTTCCCAGGGCGCCCCTGGAAACACCATATATTTT. It is translated as CASSSQGAPGNTIYF. The J gene is TRBJ1-3, the V gene TRBV27; tentative D call: TRBD1 (5 bases). This CDR3 contains 15 residues. The germline gives CDR1 MNHEY, CDR2 SMNVEV (reference sequence). The germline V and J ends were trimmed by 4 bases and 2 bases, with 12 bases remaining between them.